This TCR beta chain derives from a study of CXCR3-negative and CXCR3-positive naive CD8 T cells (dated by TCRdb to the late 2010s). Broadly, across the study: In total, 120 million to 150 million TRB reads were obtained, corresponding to roughly 1.5 +/- 0.3 million reads per library. Data from under 12 donors, pooled across two independent experiments, went into the diversity and physicochemical repertoire analyses. Naive subsets from five or six donors and memory cells from 3 donors were included in the TRBV-TRBJ cluster analysis. Results the study describes overall, beyond this receptor: Compared with CXCR3-negative naive cells, CXCR3-positive naive cells had TRB CDR3s with higher hydrophobicity (lower Kidera factor 4), lower energy, and higher strength and volume indices. CXCR3 expression partially decreased after cryopreservation, so most assays used freshly isolated PBMCs. Because surface CD5, which has been linked to self-reactivity in mice, was comparable between naive subsets, TCR interaction strength was also inferred from TRB CDR3 physicochemical properties. Comparably high repertoire diversity was found in both naive subsets, whereas much lower repertoire diversity was found in memory CD8+ T cells. Similar TRBV-TRBJ usage was shown by naive CXCR3-negative and CXCR3-positive cells from the same donor, whereas distinct patterns were shown by memory cells.

As concerns this clonotype: Which antigen it targets is not known.

The cysteine opens and the phenylalanine closes a CDR3 of 15 amino acids. No DNA is listed. CDR1 and CDR2, per the germline V gene (reference sequence), are DFQATT and SNEGSKA. Sequencing was carried out with a NextSeq 550. The Human TCR Profiling Kit (MiLaboratory) was used to prepare UMI-labeled 5' RACE TRB cDNA libraries. cDNA synthesis used the entire amount of extracted RNA, and PCR amplification then used the entire amount of cDNA produced. Libraries were prepared in parallel with an identical number of PCR cycles. The paper's processing steps were these. MIGEC and MiXCR extracted about 53,000 +/- 10,000 unique UMI-labeled TRB cDNA molecules per library, requiring at least two reads per UMI. An average of around 40,000 +/- 10,000 functional in-frame TRB CDR3 nucleotide clonotypes without stop codons was found per library. After downsampling to 5000 UMI-labeled TRB molecules per sample, diversity metrics, including normalized Shannon-Wiener and Chao1, were computed in VDJtools. For the central five CDR3 residues, VDJtools calculated physicochemical properties weighted by clonotype size, namely interaction energy, strength, volume and Kidera factor 4. Each entry corresponds to one CDR3 protein sequence from reads that TCRdb reprocessed, and DNA is not given. TCRdb assigned the V and J calls; the authors' analysis was not used. For this sample, the table gives 100,000 to 150,000 distinct CDR3 sequences. The top ten clonotypes cover roughly 0.3% of the sample.

For each CD8+ T cell subset, flow sorting was done in triplicate, and roughly 310,000 cells per subset went directly into RLT lysis buffer. To exclude memory contaminants, naive CD8+ T cells were stringently defined as CD45RO-CCR7+CD27+CD95-. Using standard density gradient centrifugation, peripheral blood mononuclear cells were isolated from buffy coats. A FACSAria III was used to flow-sort naive CD8+ T cells into CXCR3-negative and CXCR3-positive populations. Total RNA was extracted from sorted cells using an RNeasy Mini Kit. The rearranged segments are TRBV20-1 and TRBJ2-1; TCRdb selects TRBD2, and the lack of DNA leaves this call unchecked. The TCR was taken from a human donor in good health. Some clones in this sample may be carry-over from other donors' samples. The sequenced sample consisted of naive CXCR3- CD8+ T cells from blood. Read against the paper, the sample's cell subset or site label means: CD45RO-CCR7+CD27+CD95- naive CD8+ T cells lacking CXCR3 (TNR3-). The encoded CDR3 is CSASSAGQSVHEQFF.